This T cell receptor (beta chain) was sequenced in a study of T-cell memory formation after mild COVID-19. Study overall: Largely donor-specific TCR clusters were found.

The CDR3 contains 16 residues. V was cut by 0 bases and J by 1 base, with 12 bases left in between. The germline V gene encodes CDR1 MGHRA and CDR2 YSYEKL. On this clonotype: Its specificity is unknown.

Constant-segment primers were used for 5'RACE, and the resulting TCR alpha and TCR beta cDNA libraries carried sample barcodes and UMIs. MiXCR was run by TCRdb on the 5' RACE reads, yielding one entry per CDR3 protein. The sample includes approximately 300,000 distinct CDR3 sequences, about 15% of them seen just once. Broader study findings: Pre-infection memory carried some responding clones, suggesting that cross-reactive memory joined. A second wave expanding day 15 to 37 was CD4+-biased; contracting clones were balanced.

The chain employs TRBV4-1 and TRBJ1-1; D remains ambiguous. Sequenced: PBMCs or a T cell subset sorted from them (not recorded which). This TCR came from a young man who had mild COVID-19 (a few samples of this study predate the infection). Cell type and time point are not known. CDR3 residues: CASSQEQYTRNTEAFF. CDR3 bases: TGCGCCAGCAGCCAAGAACAGTATACTCGGAACACTGAAGCTTTCTTT.